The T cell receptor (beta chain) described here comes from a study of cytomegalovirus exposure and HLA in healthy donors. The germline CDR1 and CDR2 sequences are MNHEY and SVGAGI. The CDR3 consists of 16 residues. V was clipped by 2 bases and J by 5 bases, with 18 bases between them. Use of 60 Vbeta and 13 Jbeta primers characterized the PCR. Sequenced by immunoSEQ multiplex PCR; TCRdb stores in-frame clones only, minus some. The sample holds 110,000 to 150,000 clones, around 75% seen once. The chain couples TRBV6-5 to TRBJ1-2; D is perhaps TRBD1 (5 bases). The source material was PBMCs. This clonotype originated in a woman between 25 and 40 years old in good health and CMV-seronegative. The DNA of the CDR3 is TGTGCCAGCAGTTACGGGGCGATTACGCCCGAGTATGGCTACACCTTC. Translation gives CASSYGAITPEYGYTF.